The 31 T cell receptor beta chains below all came from one sample that was sequenced in a study of shared clonotypes between healthy human individuals. Method: immunoSEQ multiplex PCR; TCRdb's copy keeps in-frame clones and lacks some. The sample has about 1 million clones, 65% to 75% seen once. Sequenced input: memory CD4+ T cells sorted from blood. Regarding subset: CD45RA-negative fraction. Receptor source: a man aged 18-30 years in good health.

This clone has a single count. This chain links TRBV7-9 with TRBJ1-1; 9 positions match TRBD1. The CDR3 has 14 amino acids. Germline V lookup: CDR1 SEHNR, CDR2 FQNEAQ (reference sequence). The V segment lost 10 bases and the J segment 4 bases; nucleotides outside the gene matches: 10. CDR3 bases: TGTGCCATCACGGGGGACAGGGACGGCACTGAAGCTTTCTTT. This translates into CAITGDRDGTEAFF.

This chain joins TRBV7-2 and TRBJ2-5, with D maybe TRBD2 (6 bases). CDR1 and CDR2 (germline): SGHTA, FQGNSA. This CDR3 contains 14 residues. The ends were cut back, 5 bases at V and 1 base at J, with 11 bases in the middle. CDR3 sequence (DNA): TGTGCCAGCAGCCCCGGGACTTCCCAAGAGACCCAGTACTTC. This sequence encodes CASSPGTSQETQYF.

This clone has only a few counts. The chain combines TRBV28 with TRBJ2-7; D possibly matches TRBD1 or TRBD2 (5 bases each). V was shortened by 5 bases and J by 1 base, with 15 bases between the two germline ends. The CDR3 spans 15 residues. The germline V gene has CDR1 MDHEN and CDR2 SYDVKM. CDR3 amino acids: CASSPPGGVSYEQYF. The CDR3, as DNA: TGTGCCAGCAGTCCCCCTGGGGGAGTGTCCTACGAGCAGTACTTC.

The V call is TRBV10-3, the J call TRBJ2-7, with TRBD2 matching over 7 bases. Germline V lookup: CDR1 ENHRY, CDR2 SYGVKD. The V gene end was trimmed by 10 bases and the J gene end by 6 bases; junction bases not matched to a gene: 15. The CDR3 is 14 amino acids. CDR3 nucleotide sequence: TGTGCCACCCGACCCGGGGGGACGGGAAGCGAGCAGTACTTC. It encodes CATRPGGTGSEQYF.

The chain combines TRBV19 with TRBJ1-2; D unclear. The germline V and J ends were trimmed by 9 bases and 2 bases, with 13 bases remaining between them. Per germline, CDR1 LNHDA and CDR2 SQIVND (reference sequence). The CDR3 totals 13 residues. This CDR3 is CASHRQANYGYTF. As DNA, the CDR3 is TGTGCCAGCCATCGGCAGGCCAACTATGGCTACACCTTC.

The chain recombines TRBV6-6 with TRBJ1-2, with D perhaps matching TRBD1 (5 bases). The CDR3 length is 15 residues. Trimming stripped 6 bases from V and 2 bases from J, with 16 bases between. Germline lookup yields CDR1 MNHNY and CDR2 SVGAGI (reference sequence). The CDR3 DNA reads as TGTGCCAGCAGGCCAGGGAGCAGCATCAACTATGGCTACACCTTC. It yields the protein CASRPGSSINYGYTF.

This chain uses TRBV5-8 with TRBJ1-5; D remains ambiguous. CDR1 is SGHTS and CDR2 is YDEGEE in the germline V gene. The CDR3 is 15 residues long. Deletions cut 4 bases from V and 6 bases from J, with 17 bases between. This CDR3 is CASSGMVGIGQPQHF. The CDR3 DNA sequence: TGTGCCAGCAGCGGGATGGTAGGGATCGGTCAGCCCCAGCATTTT.

The chain combines TRBV14 with TRBJ2-3; 8 bases map to TRBD1. Germline CDR1 SGHDN, CDR2 FVKESK. CDR3 length: 12 residues. The chain's CDR3 is CPRDRFTDTQYF. CDR3 nucleotides: TGTCCCCGGGACAGGTTCACAGATACGCAGTATTTT.

This clone has more than one count but fewer than ten. This chain joins TRBV29-1 and TRBJ1-1, with D possibly matching TRBD1 (6 bases). Trimming pared 0 bases from V and 2 bases from J, leaving 7 bases between. This CDR3 spans 13 amino acids. Looked up from germline, CDR1 is SQVTM and CDR2 is ANQGSEA. CDR3 coding DNA: TGCAGCGTTGAAGAGGGGGCAAACACTGAAGCTTTCTTT. It encodes CSVEEGANTEAFF.

A few counts support this clone. V and J are TRBV5-4 and TRBJ2-6, with 9 bases aligning to TRBD2. Germline V gene sequence: CDR1 SGHNT, CDR2 YYREEE (reference sequence). The V segment lost 3 bases and the J segment 4 bases; nucleotides outside the gene matches: 5. CDR3 length: 16 residues. The CDR3 DNA sequence: TGTGCCAGCAGCTATAGCGGGAGTGCGGGGGCCAACGTCCTGACTTTC. Amino acid sequence: CASSYSGSAGANVLTF.

The chain joins TRBV30 to TRBJ1-2; TRBD1 might be the D (5 bases). V was pared by 2 bases and J by 5 bases, with 12 bases between. Germline CDR1 is GTSNPN and CDR2 is SVGIG (reference sequence). This CDR3 is built from 13 residues. The CDR3 coding sequence is TGTGCCTGGAGTCCTGGGGCTGGATATGGCTACACCTTC. Its translation is CAWSPGAGYGYTF.

The chain carries TRBV7-2 and TRBJ2-5; either TRBD1 or TRBD2 may fit D (7 bases each). The CDR3 totals 15 residues. Per the germline V gene, CDR1 is SGHTA and CDR2 is FQGNSA. The V gene lost 1 base and the J gene lost 4 bases, with 13 bases spanning the gap. Written as DNA, the CDR3 is TGTGCCAGCAGCTTAGGGTCAGGGGGGGCAGAGACCCAGTACTTC. Translation gives CASSLGSGGAETQYF.

The rearrangement uses TRBV10-3 and TRBJ1-2; 8 nucleotides agree with TRBD1. There are 12 residues in the CDR3. The V and J ends lost 10 bases and 3 bases, in that order; junction bases with no gene match: 4. CDR1 is ENHRY, CDR2 SYGVKD, per germline. In DNA form, the CDR3 reads TGTGCCACGACAGGGGTAGACTATGGCTACACCTTC. Translating it yields CATTGVDYGYTF.

The chain combines TRBV9 with TRBJ1-6; tentative D call: TRBD1 (5 bases). V lost 4 bases and J lost 7, with 15 bases in between. Looked up from germline, CDR1 is SGDLS and CDR2 is YYNGEE. There are 15 residues in the CDR3. This chain's CDR3 is CASSSIDSLNSPLHF. CDR3 DNA: TGTGCCAGCAGCTCTATCGACAGTTTAAATTCACCCCTCCACTTT.

This clone was found once. The chain carries TRBV5-1 and TRBJ1-1, with 7 bases aligning to TRBD1. Germline lookup yields CDR1 SGHRS and CDR2 YFSETQ. CDR3 length equals 14 residues. V dropped 3 bases and J dropped 5; count of bases not matched to a gene: 7. Here the CDR3 reads CASSSRQGGTEAFF. The CDR3 DNA sequence: TGCGCCAGCAGCTCGAGACAGGGTGGTACTGAAGCTTTCTTT.

This chain connects TRBV6-5 to TRBJ2-2; D ambiguous. The CDR3 totals 13 residues. The V end lost 2 bases, the J end lost 7 bases, and 8 bases lay between the germline ends. CDR1 and CDR2 from the germline V gene are MNHEY and SVGAGI. CDR3 loop: CASSYMVNGELFF. The CDR3 nucleotides are TGTGCCAGCAGTTACATGGTTAACGGGGAGCTGTTTTTT.

The V and J genes are TRBV7-6 and TRBJ1-3, with no clear D. Germline CDR1 and CDR2: SGHVS and FNYEAQ. The CDR3 is made up of 16 amino acids. V was cut by 0 bases and J by 2 bases, with 11 bases left in between. CDR3 region: CASSLAPAYAGNTIYF. The CDR3 bases are TGTGCCAGCAGCTTAGCCCCGGCCTATGCTGGAAACACCATATATTTT.

The chain carries TRBV7-8 and TRBJ1-3; D call uncertain. This CDR3 contains 14 residues. Deletions cut 5 bases from V and 0 bases from J, with 8 bases between. CDR1 is SGHVS and CDR2 is FQNEAQ in the germline V gene. In DNA form, the CDR3 reads TGTGCCAGCAGCCGAATGTACTCTGGAAACACCATATATTTT. Translating it yields CASSRMYSGNTIYF.

V usage is TRBV27 and J usage is TRBJ2-1; 10 bases match TRBD2. The V segment lost 2 bases and the J segment 5 bases; nucleotides outside the gene matches: 3. The CDR3 spans 15 residues. Germline loops: CDR1 MNHEY, CDR2 SMNVEV (reference sequence). The DNA of the CDR3 is TGTGCCAGCAGTTTAGGACTAGCGGAGAACAATGAGCAGTTCTTC. Translating gives CASSLGLAENNEQFF.

V and J are TRBV28 and TRBJ1-1; D perhaps matches TRBD1 (6 bases). V was cut by 7 bases and J by 0 bases, with 9 bases left in between. Germline V lookup: CDR1 MDHEN, CDR2 SYDVKM. The CDR3 totals 13 residues. The CDR3 here is CASKDSMNTEAFF. The CDR3, as DNA: TGTGCCAGCAAGGACAGTATGAACACTGAAGCTTTCTTT.

This chain links TRBV18 with TRBJ2-7; D unclear. This CDR3 comprises 14 residues. The ends were cut back, 2 bases at V and 2 bases at J, with 10 bases in the middle. Germline V lookup: CDR1 KGHSH, CDR2 LQKENI. The CDR3 reads CASSPTQGPYEQYF. CDR3 sequence (DNA): TGTGCCAGCTCACCAACCCAAGGACCCTACGAGCAGTACTTC.

This clone occurred a few times. Other nucleotide sequences from this sample produce the same CDR3. V and J are TRBV5-1 and TRBJ1-1, with 8 bases lining up with TRBD1. The germline gives CDR1 SGHRS, CDR2 YFSETQ. The CDR3 loop spans 13 amino acids. Trimming removed 4 bases from V and 5 bases from J; junction bases left unmatched: 4. In nucleotides, the CDR3 is TGCGCCAGCAGCGGAACAGGGGGGACTGAAGCTTTCTTT. It encodes CASSGTGGTEAFF.

V is TRBV30 and J is TRBJ2-3, with D possibly matching TRBD1 (6 bases). Trimming took 4 bases from V and 2 from J, leaving 16 bases between them. Germline V CDR1 and CDR2: GTSNPN, SVGIG (reference sequence). The CDR3 is made up of 15 amino acids. CDR3 region: CAWTPSDRFTDTQYF. The CDR3 DNA sequence: TGTGCCTGGACACCCTCAGACAGGTTCACAGATACGCAGTATTTT.

This chain joins TRBV28 and TRBJ1-2; 10 nucleotides match TRBD1. CDR3 length equals 16 residues. V shed 5 bases, J shed 0 bases, and the junction held 6 bases outside the gene matches. In germline, CDR1 is MDHEN, CDR2 SYDVKM. CDR3: CASSGGTGDANYGYTF. The DNA of the CDR3 is TGTGCCAGCAGTGGCGGGACAGGGGATGCTAACTATGGCTACACCTTC.

The J gene is TRBJ2-2, the V gene TRBV11-2, with D maybe TRBD2 (6 bases). The germline V gene has CDR1 SGHAT and CDR2 FQNNGV. V shed 3 bases and J shed 5 bases, with 16 bases lying between them. The CDR3 has 16 amino acids. CDR3 sequence (DNA): TGTGCCAGCAGCTTCAATAGCGGCGATGCAACCGGGGAGCTGTTTTTT. This gives the protein CASSFNSGDATGELFF.

The rearrangement joins TRBV5-6 to TRBJ1-2; 11 bases fit TRBD1. The germline CDR1 and CDR2 sequences are SGHDT and YYEEEE. V lost 2 bases to trimming and J lost 7 bases; unmatched junction nucleotides: 7. The CDR3 is 15 amino acids. This CDR3 is CASSFWTGGIPGYTF. For the CDR3, the DNA is TGTGCCAGCAGCTTCTGGACAGGGGGCATCCCTGGCTACACCTTC.

This chain links TRBV5-8 with TRBJ1-5; D not resolved. V dropped 0 bases and J dropped 4 bases, with 11 bases sitting between them. Germline values: CDR1 SGHTS, CDR2 YDEGEE. This CDR3 has 15 amino acids. The CDR3 sequence: CASSLGTAENQPQHF. DNA for the CDR3: TGTGCCAGCAGCTTGGGCACAGCGGAGAATCAGCCCCAGCATTTT.

This clone was counted only a few times. The chain has TRBV11-3 and TRBJ2-3; 7 bases are shared with TRBD1. CDR1 is SGHNT and CDR2 is YENEEA in the germline V gene. Trimming at V came to 0 bases and at J to 11 bases, leaving 5 bases not matched to a gene. This CDR3 region has 13 residues. The CDR3 DNA reads as TGTGCCAGCAGCTTAGACGGACAGGAAAGGCAGTATTTT. Amino acid sequence: CASSLDGQERQYF.

This clone was found a few times. The chain joins TRBV20-1 to TRBJ1-1; D possibly corresponds to TRBD1 (5 bases). This CDR3 has 11 amino acids. Trimming stripped 6 bases from V and 7 bases from J, with 12 bases between. The germline CDR1 and CDR2 sequences are DFQATT and SNEGSKA (reference sequence). As DNA, the CDR3 is TGCAGTGCCCGGGGACCGTATGAAGCTTTCTTT. Its translation is CSARGPYEAFF.

The rearrangement uses TRBV5-4 and TRBJ1-5; unclear D gene. CDR3 length equals 14 residues. Germline CDR1 and CDR2: SGHNT and YYREEE (reference sequence). The V end was cut by 2 bases, the J end by 3 bases, with 9 bases between. The CDR3 sequence: CASSFGQHNQPQHF. In DNA, the CDR3 is TGTGCCAGCAGCTTTGGGCAGCACAATCAGCCCCAGCATTTT.

The chain has TRBV5-1 and TRBJ1-1, with no clear D. V lost 2 bases and J lost 5, with 16 bases in between. There are 15 residues in the CDR3. Germline CDR1 reads SGHRS; CDR2 reads YFSETQ. Written as DNA, the CDR3 is TGCGCCAGCAGCTTCCACGTAGGGTCGGGGACTGAAGCTTTCTTT. Residues: CASSFHVGSGTEAFF.